The sample holds a few counts of the clone carrying this TCR beta chain. Its antigen remains unknown. Each CDR3 protein gets one entry after TCRdb re-called the reads with MiXCR. The sample lists some 680,000 distinct CDR3 sequences, roughly a third occurring once. This specimen belongs to a study of T cell repertoires in cytomegalovirus infection. Across the study: Public TCR beta signatures provided an indication of both CMV infection and a matching HLA type. Study-wide results and caveats: Dominating the ex vivo response were HLA-C-restricted CMV-specific TCR beta clonotypes.

Input material: PBMCs. The receptor was derived from a human donor in good health (CMV status not recorded). Some clones in this sample may be carry-over from other donors' samples.

The CDR3 sequence: CASSQIQGGGAFF. The CDR3, as DNA: TGTGCCAGCAGCCAGATACAGGGCGGTGGGGCTTTCTTT. The chain carries TRBV14 and TRBJ1-1; the D gene is possibly TRBD1 (6 bases). With 3 bases removed from V and 11 bases from J, the gap between germline ends came to 16 bases. This CDR3 contains 13 residues. CDR1 is SGHDN, CDR2 FVKESK, per germline.